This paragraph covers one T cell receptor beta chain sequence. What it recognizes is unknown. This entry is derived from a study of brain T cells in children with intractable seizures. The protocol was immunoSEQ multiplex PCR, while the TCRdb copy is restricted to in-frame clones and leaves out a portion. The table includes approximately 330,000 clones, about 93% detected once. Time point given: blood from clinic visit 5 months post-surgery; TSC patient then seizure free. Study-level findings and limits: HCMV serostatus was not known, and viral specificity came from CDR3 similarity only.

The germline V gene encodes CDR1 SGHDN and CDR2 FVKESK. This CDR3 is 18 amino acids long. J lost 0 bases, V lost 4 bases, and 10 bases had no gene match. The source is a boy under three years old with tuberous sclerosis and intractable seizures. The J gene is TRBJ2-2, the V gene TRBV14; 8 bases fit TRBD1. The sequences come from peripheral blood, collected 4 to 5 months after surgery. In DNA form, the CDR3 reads TGTGCCAGCAGCCTTAGGACAGGGCGAGACTCGAACACCGGGGAGCTGTTTTTT. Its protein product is CASSLRTGRDSNTGELFF. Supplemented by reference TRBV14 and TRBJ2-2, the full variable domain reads EAGVTQFPSHSVIEKGQTVTLRCDPISGHDNLYWYRRVMGKEIKFLLHFVKESKQDESGMPNNRFLAERTGGTYSTLKVQPAELEDSGVYFCASSLRTGRDSNTGELFFGEGSRLTVL.